This T cell receptor beta chain was obtained from a study of early T cells in non-severe SARS-CoV-2 infection (dated by TCRdb to about 2021). For the wider study: Bulk RNA from unsorted whole blood was used for TCR sequencing, so alpha and beta chains could not be paired.

Comment on this clonotype: Its binding antigen is unknown. Base qualities are not recorded, but no much larger clone differs from it by a single base.

Here V drops 7 bases and J drops 4 bases, and the junction holds 18 bases not matched to any gene. Including cysteine and phenylalanine, the CDR3 has 18 amino acids. The kept DNA is CDR3 alone, 54 bases in frame from the first base. The library relied on 5' RACE. The run used a NextSeq 500. Unique molecular identifiers were attached to individual cDNA molecules in the TCR library protocol so that sequencing error and PCR bias could be corrected. Both TCR alpha and beta chains were sequenced, and tight co-correlation was observed between alpha and beta sequence abundances in each sample. As for how the authors treated the data: Decombinator V4 was used to perform V gene, J gene and CDR3 annotation of TCR sequences. TCRs were defined as expanded if a significant change between any two time points was detected under a Poisson model with p below 0.0001. TCR abundances were normalised to the total number of TCRs sequenced per sample and were expressed as counts per million. TRAV1-2 paired with TRAJ12, TRAJ20 or TRAJ33 defined MAIT TCRs, while TRAV10 paired with TRAJ18 defined iNKT TCRs. VDJdb, accessed on 1 November 2021, was searched for TCRs annotated for CMV, EBV and SARS-CoV-2, and TCRs annotated for more than one antigen were excluded. In TCRdb, the public reads were trimmed at Q25 with fastp and aligned with MiXCR, with productive beta chains retained. Entries are consolidated by CDR3 protein sequence, retaining the most common genes and DNA. TCRdb, not the authors, supplied the V and J calls. The sample includes approximately 80,000 distinct CDR3 sequences, with 11% observed a single time. The ten largest clones capture around 12% of the sample.

The paper's findings and limits, for the study overall: Matching against VDJdb was skewed toward anti-spike CD8 responses, likely underestimated virus-specific expansions, and missed private and CD4 specificities.

This was a case-control study nested in a cohort of healthcare workers in London, UK, who had nasopharyngeal swab PCR tests and blood samples taken every week. Between 23 and 31 March 2020, the week of the UK lockdown, healthcare workers were enrolled and then followed up weekly for as long as 16 weeks. Sequenced here: whole blood, sampled at baseline. In this chain, TRBV12-3 or TRBV12-4 is recombined with TRBJ2-5, with 10 middle bases fitting TRBD1. The sequence came from an adult who was a healthcare worker with PCR-confirmed SARS-CoV-2 infection or an uninfected control (not recorded which). The sequence in DNA is TGTGCCAGCACTTACTCGACAGGGGGCGCCCTTGGAGGAGAGACCCAGTACTTC. Its product reads: CASTYSTGGALGGETQYF.